This entry lists 8 T cell receptor beta chains sequenced from one sample in a study of blood T cell repertoires in COVID-19. Sequencing used immunoSEQ multiplex PCR; TCRdb keeps in-frame clones, though not all of them. The repertoire includes about 400,000 clones, roughly 88% of them detected once, and approximately 2.1% sits in the top ten. Sequenced: PBMCs or T cells enriched from blood (not recorded which). The receptors stem from a woman aged 40 to 55 with acute COVID-19.

This chain uses TRBV5-4 with TRBJ1-6, with 7 bases fitting TRBD1. Germline V gives CDR1 SGHNT, CDR2 YYREEE (reference sequence). The junction had 5 bases not matched to a gene; V was cut back by 4 bases and J by 10 bases. The CDR3 has 13 amino acids. The CDR3 nucleotides are TGTGCCAGCAGCCCGGGGACAGCCTCACCCCTCCACTTT. The encoded protein is CASSPGTASPLHF. The full variable domain, completed using reference TRBV5-4 and TRBJ1-6, is ETGVTQSPTHLIKTRGQQVTLRCSSQSGHNTVSWYQQALGQGPQFIFQYYREEENGRGNFPPRFSGLQFPNYSSELNVNALELDDSALYLCASSPGTASPLHFGNGTRLTVT.

The chain links TRBV7-6 to TRBJ1-6; D may be TRBD1 (5 bases). Trimming cost V 2 bases and J 6 bases, with 11 bases left between them. Germline CDR1 reads SGHVS; CDR2 reads FNYEAQ. This CDR3 has 15 residues. CDR3 sequence reads: CASSLLTDLNSPLHF. The CDR3 DNA reads TGTGCCAGCAGCTTATTGACAGATCTTAATTCACCCCTCCACTTT. Variable domain in full (rest from reference TRBV7-6 and TRBJ1-6): GAGVSQSPRYKVTKRGQDVALRCDPISGHVSLYWYRQALGQGPEFLTYFNYEAQQDKSGLPNDRFSAERPEGSISTLTIQRTEQRDSAMYRCASSLLTDLNSPLHFGNGTRLTVT.

The rearrangement joins TRBV5-1 to TRBJ1-4; 7 nucleotides line up with TRBD1. The germline CDR1 and CDR2 sequences are SGHRS and YFSETQ. The CDR3 extends over 14 amino acids. V lost 2 bases and J lost 6; bases outside the gene matches: 4. The CDR3 region is CASSFQGVDEKLFF. DNA for the CDR3: TGCGCCAGCAGCTTTCAGGGGGTAGATGAAAAACTGTTTTTT.

This chain connects TRBV4-2 to TRBJ2-5; 11 positions agree with TRBD2. V lost 2 bases and J lost 0; bases outside the gene matches: 5. The CDR3 covers 17 residues. Germline V lookup: CDR1 LGHNA, CDR2 YNFKEQ. The CDR3, as DNA: TGTGCCAGCAGCCAAATAGCGGGGGGGCCGTACCAAGAGACCCAGTACTTC. Translating it yields CASSQIAGGPYQETQYF.

The CDR3 region has the DNA TGTGCCACCAGCAGGGACAGGGTGAGGGGGAATGAGCAGTTCTTC. It encodes CATSRDRVRGNEQFF. The chain joins TRBV15 to TRBJ2-1; 8 bases line up with TRBD1. This CDR3 has 15 amino acids. Trimming at V came to 3 bases and at J to 7 bases, leaving 8 bases not matched to a gene. Germline-derived CDR1 and CDR2 are LNHNV and YYDKDF (reference sequence).

J is TRBJ1-1 and V is TRBV19, with a weak D call TRBD1 (6 bases). The germline gives CDR1 LNHDA, CDR2 SQIVND (reference sequence). The CDR3 has 14 residues. V was shortened by 6 bases and J by 7 bases, with 18 bases between the two germline ends. The CDR3 coding sequence is TGTGCCAGTAGGGAAGCTCGGGGACACCGTGAAGCTTTCTTT. This sequence encodes CASREARGHREAFF. The full variable domain, with the rest looked up from reference TRBV19 and TRBJ1-1, is DGGITQSPKYLFRKEGQNVTLSCEQNLNHDAMYWYRQDPGQGLRLIYYSQIVNDFQKGDIAEGYSVSREKKESFPLTVTSAQKNPTAFYLCASREARGHREAFFGQGTRLTVV.

This clone was observed a few times. Distinct nucleotide sequences in the sample also encode this CDR3. The chain employs TRBV29-1 and TRBJ1-1; TRBD1 aligns across 10 bases. The CDR3 contains 13 residues. After removal of 5 bases from V and 1 base from J, the junction contained 1 base not matched to a gene. Germline CDR1 SQVTM, CDR2 ANQGSEA. As DNA, the CDR3 is TGCAGCGTTCGGACAGGGGGGAACACTGAAGCTTTCTTT. Translated, it gives CSVRTGGNTEAFF.

This CDR3 is CASTGGSYEQYF. The CDR3 DNA is TGCGCCAGCACGGGCGGGTCCTACGAGCAGTACTTC. The V call is TRBV10-2, the J call TRBJ2-7, with a weak D call TRBD2 (5 bases). CDR1 and CDR2 (germline): WSHSY, SAAADI. V lost 7 bases and J lost 1, with 8 bases in between. CDR3 length: 12 amino acids.